The 17 T cell receptor beta chains presented below share a single source sample, sequenced in a study of regulatory T cells in long-lasting Graves disease. Time point: newly diagnosed GD, antithyroid drugs for less than 3 months. There was RNA extracted from PBMCs, and the TCR library was made from it. HTBI primers from iRepertoire and Arm-PCR of CDR3 regions yielded the TCR beta libraries. Using its own MiXCR run on the multiplex PCR reads, TCRdb lists one record per CDR3 protein. Among more than 300,000 distinct CDR3 sequences listed, about 17% were seen once. The data also belong to a second study, concerning T cells in Graves' hyperthyroidism and ophthalmopathy.

The starting material was peripheral blood mononuclear cells (PBMCs), obtained at new diagnosis, from a patient treated with antithyroid drugs. The receptor source for this set is a woman aged 18-30 years with Graves disease.

The chain is built from TRBV6-2 or TRBV6-3 and TRBJ2-6; D is uncertain. Trimming pared 5 bases from V and 0 bases from J, leaving 11 bases between. CDR3 size: 16 residues. Germline values: CDR1 MNHEY, CDR2 SVGEGT. The CDR3 nucleotides are TGTGCCAGCAGTGACCCGGTGGGCTCTGGGGCCAACGTCCTGACTTTC. It specifies CASSDPVGSGANVLTF.

The chain employs TRBV28 and TRBJ2-7, with D unclear. Germline loops: CDR1 MDHEN, CDR2 SYDVKM. V was cut by 8 bases and J by 4 bases, with 18 bases left in between. This CDR3 has 14 residues. The CDR3 spells CASSPPADRYEQYF. The CDR3 coding sequence is TGTGCCAGCTCACCTCCCGCGGACCGTTACGAGCAGTACTTC.

The chain combines TRBV30 with TRBJ1-3; no definite D call. The germline V gene has CDR1 GTSNPN and CDR2 SVGIG (reference sequence). Deletions cut 0 bases from V and 0 bases from J, with 9 bases between. The CDR3 extends over 15 amino acids. The CDR3 nucleotides are TGTGCCTGGAGTGTCAGACGTTCCTCTGGAAACACCATATATTTT. Translating gives CAWSVRRSSGNTIYF.

There are many counts of this clonotype. The rearrangement uses TRBV27 and TRBJ1-5, with 8 bases matching TRBD1. V trimming: 5 bases; J trimming: 2 bases; junction bases outside the gene matches: 5. The CDR3 runs to 15 residues. CDR1 is MNHEY, CDR2 SMNVEV, per germline (reference sequence). CDR3 sequence: CASSPGGFGNQPQHF. CDR3 sequence (DNA): TGTGCCAGCAGTCCAGGGGGCTTTGGCAATCAGCCCCAGCATTTT.

This clonotype appeared a few times. The chain links TRBV7-9 to TRBJ2-7, with D possibly being TRBD2 (5 bases). The CDR3 is made up of 12 amino acids. The germline CDR1 and CDR2 sequences are SEHNR and FQNEAQ (reference sequence). V shed 5 bases and J shed 5 bases, with 10 bases lying between them. The DNA of the CDR3 is TGTGCCAGCAGCCGAGGGAACAACGAGCAGTACTTC. The encoded protein is CASSRGNNEQYF.

Ten or more counts support this clonotype. This chain uses TRBV28 with TRBJ2-5, with D perhaps matching TRBD2 (5 bases). This CDR3 region has 14 residues. Per germline, CDR1 MDHEN and CDR2 SYDVKM. V was clipped by 3 bases and J by 5 bases, with 13 bases between them. Written as DNA, the CDR3 is TGTGCCAGCAGTTTGAGGTCTAGCCGTGAGACCCAGTACTTC. This codes for CASSLRSSRETQYF. The whole variable domain, filled in from reference TRBV28 and TRBJ2-5, reads DVKVTQSSRYLVKRTGEKVFLECVQDMDHENMFWYRQDPGLGLRLIYFSYDVKMKEKGDIPEGYSVSREKKERFSLILESASTNQTSMYLCASSLRSSRETQYFGPGTRLLVL.

This clonotype appeared a few times. V gene TRBV6-2 or TRBV6-3 combines with J gene TRBJ2-1, with a weak D call TRBD1 (5 bases). The germline V gene has CDR1 MNHEY and CDR2 SVGEGT. The CDR3 spans 12 residues. V was clipped by 1 base and J by 8 bases, with 6 bases between them. CDR3 bases: TGTGCCAGCAGTTACTTAGGGGATGAGCAGTTCTTC. Encoded protein: CASSYLGDEQFF.

This clonotype was seen many times. The rearrangement joins TRBV3-1 to TRBJ2-3; the match to TRBD2 covers 7 bases. Germline V gene sequence: CDR1 LGHDT, CDR2 YNNKEL (reference sequence). With V trimmed by 3 bases and J by 2 bases, 17 bases remained unmatched. The length of the CDR3 is 19 residues. CDR3 amino acids: CASSHPTLGGGSPTDTQYF. As DNA, the CDR3 is TGTGCCAGCAGCCATCCCACCCTAGGAGGCGGGAGCCCCACAGATACGCAGTATTTT.

The sample holds a few counts of this clonotype. The chain employs TRBV5-1 and TRBJ1-4, with 7 bases lining up with TRBD1. Germline assignment: CDR1 SGHRS and CDR2 YFSETQ. CDR3 length equals 17 residues. The J segment lost 4 bases and the V segment lost 0 bases, leaving 9 bases of the junction unmatched. Written as DNA, the CDR3 is TGCGCCAGCAGCTTGGTAGGAGGACAGGCCTTTAATGAAAAACTGTTTTTT. Translation: CASSLVGGQAFNEKLFF.

This clonotype was found a few times. An end of the junction differs from the germline gene, which may be a read error. The V call is TRBV19, the J call TRBJ2-7, with D possibly TRBD2 on 6 matching bases. The CDR3 runs 14 residues. Germline lookup yields CDR1 LNHDA and CDR2 SQIVND (reference sequence). CDR3 nucleotides: TGTGCCAGTAGGGAGGGCCGGGACTCCTACAAGCAGTACTTC. It codes for CASREGRDSYKQYF.

V and J are TRBV19 and TRBJ2-1; maybe TRBD2 (6 bases). Per germline, CDR1 LNHDA and CDR2 SQIVND (reference sequence). The CDR3 sequence is 15 residues long. With 7 bases removed from V and 0 bases from J, the gap between germline ends came to 13 bases. CDR3 sequence reads: CASMRGTSSYNEQFF. CDR3 coding DNA: TGTGCCAGTATGCGGGGCACCAGCTCCTACAATGAGCAGTTCTTC.

J is TRBJ2-1 and V is TRBV24-1, with 10 bases fitting TRBD2. Germline CDR1 and CDR2: KGHDR and SFDVKD. With V trimmed by 3 bases and J by 4 bases, 5 bases remained unmatched. This CDR3 contains 16 residues. CDR3 protein: CATSDKRGGLYNEQFF. CDR3 nucleotides: TGTGCCACCAGTGATAAGCGGGGGGGCCTGTACAATGAGCAGTTCTTC.

At least ten counts were recorded for this clonotype. The rearrangement joins TRBV27 to TRBJ1-1, with TRBD1 matching 7 bases. The CDR3 totals 15 residues. V dropped 2 bases and J dropped 4; count of bases not matched to a gene: 7. Per germline, CDR1 MNHEY and CDR2 SMNVEV (reference sequence). The CDR3 nucleotides read TGTGCCAGCAGTTTACCCGGGACAGTTGGCACTGAAGCTTTCTTT. It translates to CASSLPGTVGTEAFF.

This clonotype was detected only a few times. This chain connects TRBV5-1 to TRBJ1-1; 12 nucleotides align to TRBD1. CDR1 SGHRS and CDR2 YFSETQ come from the germline V gene. Germline trimming cut 4 bases from V and 0 bases from J; bases unmatched to any gene: 10. This CDR3 region has 18 residues. This CDR3 reads CASSISGTGGRMNTEAFF. The CDR3, as DNA: TGCGCCAGCAGCATCTCCGGGACAGGGGGCCGGATGAACACTGAAGCTTTCTTT. Using reference TRBV5-1 and TRBJ1-1 for the parts outside the CDR3, the full variable domain is KAGVTQTPRYLIKTRGQQVTLSCSPISGHRSVSWYQQTPGQGLQFLFEYFSETQRNKGNFPGRFSGRQFSNSRSEMNVSTLELGDSALYLCASSISGTGGRMNTEAFFGQGTRLTVV.

This clonotype was counted ten times or more. The chain is built from TRBV24-1 and TRBJ2-1; TRBD2 matches 7 bases. Germline V gives CDR1 KGHDR, CDR2 SFDVKD. Trimming cost V 9 bases and J 9 bases; bases outside gene matches: 16. This CDR3 is built from 15 residues. The CDR3 is CATSERGNLIGEQFF. CDR3 sequence (DNA): TGTGCCACCTCAGAGCGGGGAAACCTTATTGGTGAGCAGTTCTTC.

With regard to this clonotype: A junction boundary mismatches the germline segment, possibly from a read error. The gene calls are TRBV2 and TRBJ2-2; 11 nucleotides align to TRBD2. Looked up from germline, CDR1 is SNHLY and CDR2 is FYNNEI. This CDR3 spans 13 amino acids. This CDR3 reads CAKLAGATGEPFF. The CDR3 nucleotides are TGTGCCAAACTAGCGGGAGCCACCGGGGAGCCGTTTTTT.

The rearrangement links TRBV29-1 to TRBJ2-7; TRBD1 matches 9 bases. Germline CDR1 is SQVTM and CDR2 is ANQGSEA. Trimming took 1 base from V and 4 from J; bases not matched to a gene: 11. The CDR3 sequence is 16 residues long. CDR3 sequence reads: CSVEGDRDISSYEQYF. In DNA form, the CDR3 reads TGCAGCGTTGAAGGGGACAGGGACATCTCTTCGTACGAGCAGTACTTC.